These 30 T cell receptor beta chains were all obtained from the same sample, sequenced in a study of T cells of healthy individuals. TCRdb recomputed calls from the 5' RACE reads with MiXCR, one row per CDR3 protein. The data hold tens of thousands of distinct CDR3 sequences, with roughly 15% observed a single time. These receptors all stem from a human donor in good health.

This clonotype showed up just a few times. The rearrangement joins TRBV11-2 to TRBJ1-2; a weak D match, TRBD1 (6 bases). The length of the CDR3 is 17 residues. Germline V CDR1 and CDR2: SGHAT, FQNNGV. The V gene lost 0 bases and the J gene lost 6 bases, with 20 bases spanning the gap. The CDR3 region is CASSLDLGTSQDHGYTF. For the CDR3, the DNA is TGTGCCAGCAGCTTAGATCTTGGGACATCACAGGATCATGGCTACACCTTC.

V and J are TRBV6-5 and TRBJ1-1; TRBD1 matches 9 bases. The CDR3 loop spans 16 amino acids. V lost 8 bases and J lost 2; bases outside the gene matches: 12. Germline CDR1 reads MNHEY; CDR2 reads SVGAGI. CDR3 coding DNA: TGTGCCAGCTGGTCACCCCCGGGACAGGGTAACACTGAAGCTTTCTTT. Translation gives CASWSPPGQGNTEAFF.

This clonotype appeared a few times. J is TRBJ2-1 and V is TRBV2; 8 nucleotides agree with TRBD1. The germline V gene encodes CDR1 SNHLY and CDR2 FYNNEI. The length of the CDR3 is 16 residues. V lost 2 bases and J lost 2; bases outside the gene matches: 5. This chain's CDR3 is CASSEWTGSAYNEQFF. The CDR3, as DNA: TGTGCCAGCAGTGAATGGACAGGGAGCGCCTACAATGAGCAGTTCTTC.

This clonotype has at least ten counts. V usage is TRBV29-1 and J usage is TRBJ2-7, with 9 bases aligning to TRBD1. Germline trimming cut 7 bases from V and 3 bases from J; bases unmatched to any gene: 13. This CDR3 comprises 15 residues. Germline V CDR1 and CDR2: SQVTM, ANQGSEA. CDR3 in amino acids: CSASPPGQGHYEQYF. CDR3 sequence (DNA): TGCAGCGCCAGTCCACCGGGACAGGGCCACTACGAGCAGTACTTC.

This clonotype was seen a few times. This rearrangement joins TRBV5-1 to TRBJ2-5; no reliable D call. V lost 2 bases and J lost 5, with 7 bases in between. Germline CDR1 SGHRS, CDR2 YFSETQ. CDR3 length equals 12 residues. The DNA for the CDR3 is TGCGCCAGCAGCTTCCCGGCGGAGACCCAGTACTTC. It yields the protein CASSFPAETQYF.

This clonotype was seen more than once but under ten times. The J gene is TRBJ2-3, the V gene TRBV7-2; no clear D gene. With 5 bases removed from V and 7 bases from J, the gap between germline ends came to 10 bases. Germline V gene data show CDR1 as SGHTA and CDR2 as FQGNSA. The CDR3 spans 12 residues. Written as DNA, the CDR3 is TGTGCCAGCAGCAAATGGGCGAATACGCAGTATTTT. It specifies CASSKWANTQYF.

This clonotype ranks as medium-sized. This rearrangement joins TRBV29-1 to TRBJ2-2, with TRBD2 matching over 16 bases. The J segment lost 4 bases and the V segment lost 4 bases, leaving 3 bases of the junction unmatched. From germline, CDR1 is SQVTM and CDR2 ANQGSEA. CDR3 size: 16 residues. CDR3 bases: TGCAGCGTTGGCGGGACTAGCGGGAGGGGCACCGGGGAGCTGTTTTTT. It codes for CSVGGTSGRGTGELFF.

A few counts support this clonotype. The rearrangement joins TRBV4-1 to TRBJ2-3, with 8 nucleotides matching TRBD2. The CDR3 spans 15 residues. From germline, CDR1 is MGHRA and CDR2 YSYEKL. V lost 5 bases and J lost 2; bases outside the gene matches: 6. CDR3 amino acids: CASSLGLAATDTQYF. The CDR3 DNA reads as TGCGCCAGCAGCTTAGGACTAGCCGCCACAGATACGCAGTATTTT.

The sample holds many counts of this clonotype. This chain joins TRBV3-1 and TRBJ2-7; D is ambiguous. Looked up from germline, CDR1 is LGHDT and CDR2 is YNNKEL (reference sequence). The V gene lost 0 bases and the J gene lost 3 bases, with 6 bases spanning the gap. CDR3 size: 13 residues. The CDR3: CASSQDPVYEQYF. Here the CDR3 DNA reads TGTGCCAGCAGCCAAGACCCGGTCTACGAGCAGTACTTC.

This chain joins TRBV6-5 and TRBJ1-5, with a possible D match to TRBD1 (5 bases). Between the trimmed V and J ends, which lost 6 bases and 0 bases, there was a span of 12 bases. The CDR3 consists of 15 residues. The germline CDR1 and CDR2 sequences are MNHEY and SVGAGI. CDR3 protein: CASRRDRYSNQPQHF. The CDR3 coding sequence is TGTGCCAGCAGGCGGGACCGCTATAGCAATCAGCCCCAGCATTTT.

This clonotype was seen a handful of times. V is TRBV4-2 and J is TRBJ2-7; unclear D gene. CDR1 is LGHNA and CDR2 is YNFKEQ in the germline V gene. The CDR3 sequence is 13 residues long. V was shortened by 0 bases and J by 7 bases, with 10 bases between the two germline ends. The CDR3 is CASSQDLVGEQYF. DNA for the CDR3: TGTGCCAGCAGCCAAGATCTAGTAGGGGAGCAGTACTTC.

This clonotype was seen more than once but under ten times. V is TRBV19 and J is TRBJ2-5; 13 bases agree with TRBD2. V lost 10 bases to trimming and J lost 4 bases; unmatched junction nucleotides: 9. Germline CDR1 is LNHDA and CDR2 is SQIVND (reference sequence). This CDR3 has 15 residues. The CDR3 DNA reads as TGTGCCATTGGGACTAGCGGGGCTTCGGGAGAGACCCAGTACTTC. Protein product: CAIGTSGASGETQYF.

V is TRBV5-1 and J is TRBJ2-3; D may be TRBD2 (5 bases). Germline V lookup: CDR1 SGHRS, CDR2 YFSETQ. CDR3 length equals 15 residues. Trimming took off 1 base at V and 2 bases at J, with 11 bases between the two ends. The CDR3 spells CASSLTLEATDTQYF. CDR3 coding DNA: TGCGCCAGCAGCTTGACACTAGAGGCCACAGATACGCAGTATTTT.

This chain connects TRBV6-5 to TRBJ1-1; D remains ambiguous. The length of the CDR3 is 13 residues. Trimming removed 3 bases at V and 3 bases at J, with 8 bases between. Germline V gene sequence: CDR1 MNHEY, CDR2 SVGAGI. The CDR3 DNA sequence: TGTGCCAGCAGTTATCTGAGTGACACTGAAGCTTTCTTT. It codes for CASSYLSDTEAFF.

Comments on this clonotype: Given a much more abundant clone one base away, this may be a read error. This chain joins TRBV6-1 and TRBJ1-1, with D possibly being TRBD1 (5 bases). Germline V gives CDR1 MNHNS, CDR2 SASEGT. CDR3 size: 16 residues. CDR3 loop: CASSPLGGRMNTKAFF. Written as DNA, the CDR3 is TGTGCCAGCAGTCCCTTGGGGGGAAGGATGAACACTAAAGCTTTCTTT.

In this sample, this clonotype turned up many times. The V and J genes are TRBV14 and TRBJ1-6; D possibly corresponds to TRBD1 (5 bases). CDR1 is SGHDN, CDR2 FVKESK, per germline. The CDR3 is 13 residues long. Trimming removed 5 bases from V and 19 bases from J, with 21 bases in between. CDR3 in amino acids: CASSEDNTPHQHF. CDR3 in DNA: TGTGCCAGCAGCGAGGACAATACACCACATCAACACTTT.

V is TRBV3-1 and J is TRBJ1-5; D is ambiguous. Germline CDR1 is LGHDT and CDR2 is YNNKEL (reference sequence). V lost 0 bases and J 7 bases, leaving 13 bases between the germline ends. The CDR3 runs 15 residues. CDR3 region: CASSQDASLGQPQHF. The DNA for the CDR3 is TGTGCCAGCAGCCAAGATGCCTCGCTAGGGCAGCCCCAGCATTTT.

This clonotype was detected ten times or more. The J gene is TRBJ2-3, the V gene TRBV29-1; 9 bases map to TRBD2. After removal of 8 bases from V and 7 bases from J, the junction contained 13 bases not matched to a gene. Germline assignment: CDR1 SQVTM and CDR2 ANQGSEA. The CDR3 has 14 residues. Here the CDR3 DNA reads TGCAGCCCCCCGACTAGCGGTGCGAGGAATACGCAGTATTTT. Amino acid sequence: CSPPTSGARNTQYF.

This clonotype was detected many times. The chain couples TRBV12-3 or TRBV12-4 to TRBJ1-3, with D unclear. CDR3 size: 12 residues. The V and J ends lost 2 bases and 2 bases respectively, with 1 base between them. CDR3 region: CASSLTGNTIYF. DNA of the CDR3: TGTGCCAGCAGTTTAACTGGAAACACCATATATTTT.

The V and J genes are TRBV4-3 and TRBJ2-1; weak D call: TRBD2 (6 bases). Germline-derived CDR1 and CDR2 are LGHNA and YSLEER. This CDR3 comprises 17 residues. The V end lost 0 bases, the J end lost 6 bases, and 18 bases lay between the germline ends. This CDR3 is CASSQDGSGLSLNEQFF. The CDR3 DNA reads TGCGCCAGCAGCCAAGATGGATCGGGACTGAGCCTCAATGAGCAGTTCTTC.

This chain connects TRBV12-3 or TRBV12-4 to TRBJ1-6; D perhaps matches TRBD1 (6 bases). Trimming removed 4 bases from V and 10 bases from J, with 11 bases in between. The CDR3 consists of 13 residues. In nucleotides, the CDR3 is TGTGCCAGCAGTTCAAAGGGGGACTCACCCCTCCACTTT. As protein: CASSSKGDSPLHF.

This clonotype was counted ten times or more. This sequence joins TRBV6-5 and TRBJ1-1, with D uncertain. The V gene's germline CDR1 is MNHEY and CDR2 SVGAGI. Trimming pared 0 bases from V and 5 bases from J, leaving 7 bases between. The CDR3 spans 13 residues. In nucleotides, the CDR3 is TGTGCCAGCAGTTACTCCGGGTATACTGAAGCTTTCTTT. The encoded protein is CASSYSGYTEAFF.

V and J are TRBV7-9 and TRBJ1-4; no reliable D call. V dropped 4 bases and J dropped 8 bases, with 8 bases sitting between them. This CDR3 comprises 12 residues. CDR1 and CDR2 from the germline V gene are SEHNR and FQNEAQ (reference sequence). This CDR3 reads CASSSQGEKLFF. The DNA of the CDR3 is TGTGCCAGCAGCTCTCAAGGGGAAAAACTGTTTTTT. Complete variable domain (other parts from reference TRBV7-9 and TRBJ1-4): DTGVSQNPRHKITKRGQNVTFRCDPISEHNRLYWYRQTLGQGPEFLTYFQNEAQLEKSRLLSDRFSAERPKGSFSTLEIQRTEQGDSAMYLCASSSQGEKLFFGSGTQLSVL.

This clonotype was seen a handful of times. The chain couples TRBV2 to TRBJ1-6; D is unclear. Germline assignment: CDR1 SNHLY and CDR2 FYNNEI. The V end lost 7 bases, the J end lost 0 bases, and 13 bases lay between the germline ends. The CDR3 is 16 amino acids. CDR3: CASNSGRSSYNSPLHF. In DNA form, the CDR3 reads TGTGCCAGCAACTCCGGCAGGAGCTCCTATAATTCACCCCTCCACTTT.

In this sample, this clonotype turned up many times. The rearrangement joins TRBV18 to TRBJ1-6, with TRBD1 as a possible D gene (6 bases). The CDR3 covers 15 residues. Trimming pared 1 base from V and 7 bases from J, leaving 11 bases between. Per germline, CDR1 KGHSH and CDR2 LQKENI. CDR3 in amino acids: CASSPRQDKNSPLHF. In DNA, the CDR3 is TGTGCCAGCTCACCACGACAGGACAAAAATTCACCCCTCCACTTT.

This rearrangement joins TRBV6-5 to TRBJ2-3; no firm D call. The CDR3 runs to 14 residues. The V end was cut by 3 bases, the J end by 2 bases, with 9 bases between. CDR1 and CDR2 from the germline V gene are MNHEY and SVGAGI. The CDR3: CASSYEFSTDTQYF. The CDR3 DNA reads TGTGCCAGCAGTTATGAGTTTTCCACAGATACGCAGTATTTT.

This clonotype was picked up many times. This sequence joins TRBV12-3 or TRBV12-4 and TRBJ1-3; no clear D gene. The CDR3 extends over 14 amino acids. V lost 4 bases and J lost 2, with 9 bases in between. The CDR3 protein is CASSYMTAGNTIYF. As DNA, the CDR3 is TGTGCCAGCAGTTACATGACGGCTGGAAACACCATATATTTT.

This clonotype turned up a few times. The chain employs TRBV5-6 and TRBJ2-3; D possibly corresponds to TRBD1 (6 bases). The V end lost 5 bases, the J end lost 4 bases, and 14 bases lay between the germline ends. CDR3 length: 14 amino acids. In germline, CDR1 is SGHDT, CDR2 YYEEEE. CDR3 in DNA: TGTGCCAGCAGATCCCTACAGGGTTCAGATACGCAGTATTTT. Its protein product is CASRSLQGSDTQYF.

This clonotype showed up many times. This chain links TRBV19 with TRBJ1-5; D is ambiguous. The V gene lost 8 bases and the J gene lost 0 bases, with 17 bases spanning the gap. Germline-derived CDR1 and CDR2 are LNHDA and SQIVND (reference sequence). The CDR3 runs 16 residues. CDR3 in DNA: TGTGCCAGTGCGAGGTGGGGATTGGATAGCAATCAGCCCCAGCATTTT. Protein product: CASARWGLDSNQPQHF.

This clonotype was seen ten or more times. V and J are TRBV12-3 or TRBV12-4 and TRBJ1-1; 7 positions agree with TRBD1. This CDR3 contains 12 residues. Trimming removed 6 bases from V and 8 bases from J; junction bases left unmatched: 6. The CDR3 protein is CASSPTGREAFF. The CDR3 DNA reads TGTGCCAGCAGCCCGACAGGGAGGGAAGCTTTCTTT.